This TCR beta chain emerged from a study of T cells in Graves' hyperthyroidism and ophthalmopathy. What was amplified from RNA transcripts were TCR beta CDR3 regions. During a first-round RT-PCR of the TCR CDR3, the HTBI primer set was used. Each CDR3 protein gets one entry after TCRdb re-called the multiplex PCR reads with MiXCR. This sample has some 500,000 distinct CDR3 sequences, with approximately 16% found just once. CDR3 length: 14 residues. V lost 1 base, J lost 5 bases, and 12 bases lay in between. In germline, CDR1 is SGHTA, CDR2 FQGNSA. The specimen was blood. This sequence originates from a woman in her twenties or thirties with Graves' ophthalmopathy. This sequence joins TRBV7-2 and TRBJ2-7; D assignment may be TRBD1 or TRBD2 (5 bases each). The CDR3 region is CASSLGDPWDEQYF. Written as DNA, the CDR3 is TGTGCCAGCAGCTTAGGGGACCCGTGGGACGAGCAGTACTTC.